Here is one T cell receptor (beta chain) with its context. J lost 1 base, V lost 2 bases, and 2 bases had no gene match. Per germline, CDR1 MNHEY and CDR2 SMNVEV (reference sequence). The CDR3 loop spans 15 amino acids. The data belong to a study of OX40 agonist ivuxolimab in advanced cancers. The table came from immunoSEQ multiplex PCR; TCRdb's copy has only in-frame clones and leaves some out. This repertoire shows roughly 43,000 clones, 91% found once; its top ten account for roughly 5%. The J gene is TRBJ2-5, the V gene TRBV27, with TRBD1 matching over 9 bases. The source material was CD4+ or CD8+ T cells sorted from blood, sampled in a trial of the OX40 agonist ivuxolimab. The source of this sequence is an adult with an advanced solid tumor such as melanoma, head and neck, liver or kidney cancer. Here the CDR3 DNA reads TGTGCCAGCAGTTTAGGGACAGGGTTCCAAGAGACCCAGTACTTC. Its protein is CASSLGTGFQETQYF.